This TCR beta chain was recorded in a study of PD-1 blockade in classical Hodgkin lymphoma. Study at large: Treatment was intravenous nivolumab, 3 mg/kg every 2 weeks, until progression. Study observations and caveats: Patients starting nivolumab less than 1 year after ASCT had lower diversity and were excluded from later analyses.

Germline V gene data show CDR1 as LNHDA and CDR2 as SQIVND (reference sequence). The J segment lost 0 bases and the V segment lost 4 bases, leaving 8 bases of the junction unmatched. This CDR3 region has 18 residues. The protocol was immunoSEQ multiplex PCR, while the TCRdb copy is restricted to in-frame clones and leaves out a portion. The sample holds about 110,000 clones; about 88% are singletons and the top ten take just under 20%. Of note for this clone: What it binds is unknown.

Every patient relapsed after autologous stem cell transplantation, and brentuximab vedotin exposure varied. Responses achieved at best were complete response, partial response or progressive disease. V is TRBV19 and J is TRBJ2-6, with 8 nucleotides matching TRBD1. The receptor was derived from a human donor with classical Hodgkin lymphoma. This material consisted of peripheral blood mononuclear cells (PBMCs), taken before the second cycle of nivolumab. The DNA for the CDR3 is TGTGCCAGTAGTACTCCGGGACAGGAGATCTCTGGGGCCAACGTCCTGACTTTC. Amino acids: CASSTPGQEISGANVLTF. Filled out from reference TRBV19 and TRBJ2-6, the complete variable domain reads DGGITQSPKYLFRKEGQNVTLSCEQNLNHDAMYWYRQDPGQGLRLIYYSQIVNDFQKGDIAEGYSVSREKKESFPLTVTSAQKNPTAFYLCASSTPGQEISGANVLTFGAGSRLTVL.